This TCR beta chain came from a study of cytomegalovirus exposure and HLA in healthy donors. The PCR employed 60 Vbeta primers together with 13 Jbeta primers. Assay: immunoSEQ multiplex PCR; the TCRdb copy retains only in-frame clones and omits some. The sample lists around 150,000 clones; 60% to 80% were seen once. This sequence originates from a male donor in good health and CMV-seronegative. Sequences were obtained from PBMCs.

The CDR3 bases are TGTGCCAGCAGCGTAGCTCGGGGGGAGAACACCGGGGAGCTGTTTTTT. It specifies CASSVARGENTGELFF. The genes are TRBV9 and TRBJ2-2, with TRBD2 identical over 7 bases. Trimming took 0 bases from V and 1 from J; bases not matched to a gene: 3. The CDR3 has 16 residues. The germline V gene encodes CDR1 SGDLS and CDR2 YYNGEE.